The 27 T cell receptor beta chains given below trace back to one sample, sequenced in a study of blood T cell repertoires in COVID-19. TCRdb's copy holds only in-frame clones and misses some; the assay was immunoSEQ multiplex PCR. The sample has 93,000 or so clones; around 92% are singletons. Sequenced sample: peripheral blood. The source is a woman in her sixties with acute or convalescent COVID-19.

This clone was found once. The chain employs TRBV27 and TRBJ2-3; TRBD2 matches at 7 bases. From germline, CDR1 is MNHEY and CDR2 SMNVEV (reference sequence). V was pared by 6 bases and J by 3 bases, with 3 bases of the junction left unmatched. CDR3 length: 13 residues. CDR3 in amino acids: CASSHGRTDTQYF. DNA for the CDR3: TGTGCCAGCAGCCACGGGAGGACAGATACGCAGTATTTT.

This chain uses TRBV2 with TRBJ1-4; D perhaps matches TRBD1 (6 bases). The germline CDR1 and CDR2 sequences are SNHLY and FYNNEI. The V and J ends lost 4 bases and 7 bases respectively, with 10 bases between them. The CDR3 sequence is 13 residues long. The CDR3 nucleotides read TGTGCCAGCAGTGGCATAGGGGGTGAAAAACTGTTTTTT. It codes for CASSGIGGEKLFF.

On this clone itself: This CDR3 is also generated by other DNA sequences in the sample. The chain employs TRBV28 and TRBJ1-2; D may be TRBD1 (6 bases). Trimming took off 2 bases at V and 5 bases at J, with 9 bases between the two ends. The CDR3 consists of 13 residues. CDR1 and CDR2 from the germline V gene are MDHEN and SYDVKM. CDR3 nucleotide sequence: TGTGCCAGCAGTTTAGGACAGATATATGGCTACACCTTC. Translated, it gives CASSLGQIYGYTF.

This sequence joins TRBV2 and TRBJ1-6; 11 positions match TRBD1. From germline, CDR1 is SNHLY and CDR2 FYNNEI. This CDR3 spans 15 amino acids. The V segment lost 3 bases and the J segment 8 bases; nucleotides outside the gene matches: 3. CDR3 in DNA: TGTGCCAGCAGTGATAGGACAGGGGGCGATTCACCCCTCCACTTT. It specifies CASSDRTGGDSPLHF.

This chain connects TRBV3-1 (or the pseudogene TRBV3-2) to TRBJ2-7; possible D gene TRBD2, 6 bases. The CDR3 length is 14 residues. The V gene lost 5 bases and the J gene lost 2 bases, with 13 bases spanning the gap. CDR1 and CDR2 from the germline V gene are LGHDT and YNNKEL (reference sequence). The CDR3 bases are TGTGCCAGCAGCGTTGTGGGGGGTGCCTACGAGCAGTACTTC. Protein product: CASSVVGGAYEQYF.

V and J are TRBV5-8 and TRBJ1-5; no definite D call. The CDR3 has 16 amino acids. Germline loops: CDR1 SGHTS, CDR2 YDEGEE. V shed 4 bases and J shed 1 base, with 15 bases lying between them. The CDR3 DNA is TGTGCCAGCAGCCCTCTAAGTAGCCTGAGCAATCAGCCCCAGCATTTT. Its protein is CASSPLSSLSNQPQHF.

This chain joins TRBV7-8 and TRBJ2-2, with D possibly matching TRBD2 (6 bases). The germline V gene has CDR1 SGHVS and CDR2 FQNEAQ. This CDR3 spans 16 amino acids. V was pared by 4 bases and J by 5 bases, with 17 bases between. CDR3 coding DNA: TGTGCCAGCAGCTCTCCTAGCGTCGGTTGGACCGGGGAGCTGTTTTTT. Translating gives CASSSPSVGWTGELFF.

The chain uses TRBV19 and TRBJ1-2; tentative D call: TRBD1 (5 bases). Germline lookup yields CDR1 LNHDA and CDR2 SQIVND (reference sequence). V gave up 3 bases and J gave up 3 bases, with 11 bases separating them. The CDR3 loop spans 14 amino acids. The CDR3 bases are TGTGCCAGTAGTATGGTGTGGGGGGACTATGGCTACACCTTC. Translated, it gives CASSMVWGDYGYTF.

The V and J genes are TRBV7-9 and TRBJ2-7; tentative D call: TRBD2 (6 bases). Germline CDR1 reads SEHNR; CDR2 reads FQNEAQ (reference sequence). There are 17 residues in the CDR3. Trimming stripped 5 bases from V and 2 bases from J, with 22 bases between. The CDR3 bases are TGTGCCAGCAGCGGGGGTTTTGGGCAGGGAGGCACCTACGAGCAGTACTTC. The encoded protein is CASSGGFGQGGTYEQYF.

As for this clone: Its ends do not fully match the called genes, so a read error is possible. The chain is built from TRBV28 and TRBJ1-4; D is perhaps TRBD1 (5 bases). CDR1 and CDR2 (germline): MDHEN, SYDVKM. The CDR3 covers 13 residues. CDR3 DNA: TGTGCCAGCCGAACAGGTCTAAGTGAAAAATTGTTTTTT. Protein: CASRTGLSEKLFF.

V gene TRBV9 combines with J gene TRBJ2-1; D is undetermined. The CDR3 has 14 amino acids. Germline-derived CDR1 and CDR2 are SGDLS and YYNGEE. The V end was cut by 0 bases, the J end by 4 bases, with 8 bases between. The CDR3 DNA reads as TGTGCCAGCAGCGTAGATAGCTCGTACAATGAGCAGTTCTTC. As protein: CASSVDSSYNEQFF.

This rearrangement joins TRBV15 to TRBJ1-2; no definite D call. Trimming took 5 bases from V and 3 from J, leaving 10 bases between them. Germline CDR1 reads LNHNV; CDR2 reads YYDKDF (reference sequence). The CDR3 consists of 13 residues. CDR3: CATSLTEYYGYTF. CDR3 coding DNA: TGTGCCACCAGCTTAACAGAATACTATGGCTACACCTTC.

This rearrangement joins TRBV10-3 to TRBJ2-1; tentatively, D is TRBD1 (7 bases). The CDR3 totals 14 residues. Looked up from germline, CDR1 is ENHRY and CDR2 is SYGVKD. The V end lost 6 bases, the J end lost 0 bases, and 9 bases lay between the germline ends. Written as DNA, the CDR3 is TGTGCCATCAGGCGGGACAGCTCCTACAATGAGCAGTTCTTC. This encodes CAIRRDSSYNEQFF.

The CDR3 DNA sequence: TGTGCCACCAGCAGAGCACTTCAAGAGACCCAGTACTTC. Its protein is CATSRALQETQYF. V is TRBV15 and J is TRBJ2-5; D gene unclear. Germline V gene sequence: CDR1 LNHNV, CDR2 YYDKDF (reference sequence). The V gene lost 1 base and the J gene lost 2 bases, with 5 bases spanning the gap. The CDR3 contains 13 residues. Based on the CDR3 plus reference TRBV15 and TRBJ2-5, the full variable domain is DAMVIQNPRYQVTQFGKPVTLSCSQTLNHNVMYWYQQKSSQAPKLLFHYYDKDFNNEADTPDNFQSRRPNTSFCFLDIRSPGLGDTAMYLCATSRALQETQYFGPGTRLLVL.

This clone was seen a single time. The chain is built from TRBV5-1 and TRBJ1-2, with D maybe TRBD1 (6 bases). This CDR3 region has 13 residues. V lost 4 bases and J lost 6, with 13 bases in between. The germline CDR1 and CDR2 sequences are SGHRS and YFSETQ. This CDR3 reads CASSPGVTDGYTF. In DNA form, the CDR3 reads TGCGCCAGCAGCCCAGGGGTGACAGATGGCTACACCTTC.

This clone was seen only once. DNA for the CDR3: TGTGCCAGCAGTTGGGGGACAGAAATATACTCCAAAAACATTCAGTACTTC. Its translation: CASSWGTEIYSKNIQYF. The rearrangement joins TRBV28 to TRBJ2-4, with 7 bases aligning to TRBD1. V was pared by 4 bases and J by 2 bases, with 11 bases of the junction left unmatched. Germline V gene sequence: CDR1 MDHEN, CDR2 SYDVKM. The CDR3 has 17 residues.

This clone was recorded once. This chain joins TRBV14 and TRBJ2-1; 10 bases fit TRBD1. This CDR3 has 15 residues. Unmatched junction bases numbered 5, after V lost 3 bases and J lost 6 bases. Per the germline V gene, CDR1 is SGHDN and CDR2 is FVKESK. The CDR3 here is CASSHGTGASNEQFF. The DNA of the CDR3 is TGTGCCAGCAGCCATGGGACAGGGGCCTCCAATGAGCAGTTCTTC.

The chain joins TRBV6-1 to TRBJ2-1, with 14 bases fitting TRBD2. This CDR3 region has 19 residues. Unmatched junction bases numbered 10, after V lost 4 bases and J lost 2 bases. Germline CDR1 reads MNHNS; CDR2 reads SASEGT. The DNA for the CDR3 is TGTGCCAGCAGTGCATTGGGACTAGCGGGAGTAGGGGCCTACAATGAGCAGTTCTTC. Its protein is CASSALGLAGVGAYNEQFF.

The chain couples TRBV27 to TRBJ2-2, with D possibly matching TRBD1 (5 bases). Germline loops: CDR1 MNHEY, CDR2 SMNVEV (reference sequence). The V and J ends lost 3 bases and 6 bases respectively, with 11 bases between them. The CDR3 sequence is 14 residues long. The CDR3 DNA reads TGTGCCAGCAGTTTCCTACAGGCTTCCGGGGAGCTGTTTTTT. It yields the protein CASSFLQASGELFF.

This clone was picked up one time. In nucleotides, the CDR3 is TGCGCCAGCTCCGGGTCAGGGAGGTACGAGCAGTACTTC. This codes for CASSGSGRYEQYF. The rearrangement links TRBV4-1 to TRBJ2-7; maybe TRBD2 (6 bases). The CDR3 has 13 residues. Germline CDR1 MGHRA, CDR2 YSYEKL. The V and J ends lost 8 bases and 4 bases respectively, with 15 bases between them.

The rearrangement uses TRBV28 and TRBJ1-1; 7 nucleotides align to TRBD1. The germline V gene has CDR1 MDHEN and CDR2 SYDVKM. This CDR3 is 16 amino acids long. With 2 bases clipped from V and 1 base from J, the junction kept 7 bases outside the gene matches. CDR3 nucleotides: TGTGCCAGCAGTTTACGAGGGGGGACAGCGAACACTGAAGCTTTCTTT. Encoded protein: CASSLRGGTANTEAFF.

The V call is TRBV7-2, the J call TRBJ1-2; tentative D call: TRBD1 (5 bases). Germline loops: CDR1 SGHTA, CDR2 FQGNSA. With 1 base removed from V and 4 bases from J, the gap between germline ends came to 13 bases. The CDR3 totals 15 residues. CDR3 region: CASSLDPRQTYGYTF. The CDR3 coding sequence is TGTGCCAGCAGCTTAGACCCCAGACAGACCTATGGCTACACCTTC.

The CDR3 nucleotides read TGTGCCAGCAGCCAAGTTGGGCCCCGTTCTGGAAACACCATATATTTT. This translates into CASSQVGPRSGNTIYF. This sequence joins TRBV3-1 (or the pseudogene TRBV3-2) and TRBJ1-3; D call uncertain. The CDR3 is 16 residues long. Germline-derived CDR1 and CDR2 are LGHDT and YNNKEL (reference sequence). V dropped 1 base and J dropped 1 base, with 11 bases sitting between them.

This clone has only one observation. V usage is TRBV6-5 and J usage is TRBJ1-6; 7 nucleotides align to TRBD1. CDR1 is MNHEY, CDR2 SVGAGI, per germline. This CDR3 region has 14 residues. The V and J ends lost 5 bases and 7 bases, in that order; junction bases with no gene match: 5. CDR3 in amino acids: CASSPRQGNSPLHF. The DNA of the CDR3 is TGTGCCAGCAGTCCCAGACAGGGAAATTCACCCCTCCACTTT.

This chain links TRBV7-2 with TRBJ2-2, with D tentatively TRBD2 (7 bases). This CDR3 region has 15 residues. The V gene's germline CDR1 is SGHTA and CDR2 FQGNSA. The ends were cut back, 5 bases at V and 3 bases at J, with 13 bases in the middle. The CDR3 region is CASSLSGTHTGELFF. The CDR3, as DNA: TGTGCCAGCAGCCTAAGCGGGACACACACCGGGGAGCTGTTTTTT.

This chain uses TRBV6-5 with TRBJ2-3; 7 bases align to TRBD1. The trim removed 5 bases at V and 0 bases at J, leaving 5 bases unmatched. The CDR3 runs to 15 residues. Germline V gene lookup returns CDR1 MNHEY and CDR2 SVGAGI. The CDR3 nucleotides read TGTGCCAGCAGTAACAGGGGCGGAAGCACAGATACGCAGTATTTT. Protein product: CASSNRGGSTDTQYF.

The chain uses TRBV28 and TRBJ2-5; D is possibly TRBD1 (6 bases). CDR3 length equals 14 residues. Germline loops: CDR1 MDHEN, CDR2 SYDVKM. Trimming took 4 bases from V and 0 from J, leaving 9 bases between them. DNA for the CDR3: TGTGCCAGCAGTTACAGGGATAACCAAGAGACCCAGTACTTC. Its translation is CASSYRDNQETQYF. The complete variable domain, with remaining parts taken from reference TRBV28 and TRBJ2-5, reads DVKVTQSSRYLVKRTGEKVFLECVQDMDHENMFWYRQDPGLGLRLIYFSYDVKMKEKGDIPEGYSVSREKKERFSLILESASTNQTSMYLCASSYRDNQETQYFGPGTRLLVL.